This T cell receptor (beta chain) is drawn from a study of cytomegalovirus exposure and HLA in healthy donors. The V segment lost 5 bases and the J segment 6 bases; nucleotides outside the gene matches: 3. Per germline, CDR1 MNHEY and CDR2 SVGAGI. The CDR3 has 13 amino acids. Notes on this clone: Its antigen is still unknown.

Findings of the study overall: Information on immune exposure was restricted to one variable (CMV serostatus).

It was with 60 Vbeta and 13 Jbeta primers that the PCR ran. Assay: immunoSEQ multiplex PCR; the TCRdb copy retains only in-frame clones and omits some. The repertoire includes 100,000 to 120,000 clones, around 70% of them detected once, and 1.3% sits in the top ten. The sequence was collected from a man in his forties in good health and CMV-seronegative. Source material: PBMCs. The rearrangement uses TRBV6-5 and TRBJ2-4, with 8 bases aligning to TRBD1. CDR3 region: CASSGQGRNIQYF. CDR3 coding DNA: TGTGCCAGCAGTGGACAGGGAAGAAACATTCAGTACTTC.